These T cell receptor beta chains were read from a single sample in a study of blood T cell repertoires in COVID-19. Sequencing used immunoSEQ multiplex PCR; TCRdb keeps in-frame clones, though not all of them. The sample lists around 250,000 clones, 90% to 95% occurring once. Sequenced input: PBMCs or T cells enriched from blood (not recorded which). These TCRs come from a human donor in a cohort exposed to, infected with or recovered from COVID-19 (not recorded which). The donor label of this sample is uncertain. CDR3s leave out the opening cysteine and the closing phenylalanine or tryptophan. Only some rows state a clone size, as once, few, many or a class for expanded clones.

clone size: .; J gene: TRBJ2-1; V gene: TRBV6-5; CDR3 protein: ASSPRLAGGQEQF
clone size: .; J gene: TRBJ1-2; V gene: TRBV25-1; CDR3 protein: ASSSLNPGTGQGYT
clone size: .; J gene: TRBJ2-2; V gene: TRBV5-1; CDR3 protein: ASSLKTGTNTGELF
clone size: .; J gene: TRBJ2-7; V gene: TRBV6-5; CDR3 protein: ASSEGYEQY
clone size: .; J gene: TRBJ2-5; V gene: TRBV15; CDR3 protein: ATSRDRAVIGDQETQY
clone size: .; J gene: TRBJ1-5; V gene: TRBV6-1; CDR3 protein: ASSEAGGRNQPQH
clone size: .; J gene: TRBJ1-5; V gene: TRBV27; CDR3 protein: ASSSRDRGNQPQH
clone size: .; J gene: TRBJ1-5; V gene: TRBV19; CDR3 protein: ASSIGRVTQRGRSTQH
clone size: .; J gene: TRBJ1-2; V gene: TRBV27; CDR3 protein: ASRSPGQANYGYT
clone size: .; J gene: TRBJ2-3; V gene: TRBV27; CDR3 protein: ASSSTGGAEDTQY
clone size: .; J gene: TRBJ1-2; V gene: TRBV7-9; CDR3 protein: ASSFDRGAGGYT
clone size: .; J gene: TRBJ1-1; V gene: TRBV29-1; CDR3 protein: SVVGTGGRRTEAF
clone size: .; J gene: TRBJ2-3; V gene: TRBV4-1; CDR3 protein: ASSQDSYTDTQY
clone size: .; J gene: TRBJ1-4; V gene: TRBV5-1; CDR3 protein: ASSWDRDGEKLF
clone size: .; J gene: TRBJ2-7; V gene: TRBV10-3; CDR3 protein: AIGQDREQY
clone size: .; J gene: TRBJ1-5; V gene: TRBV27; CDR3 protein: ASAHSNQPQH
clone size: .; J gene: TRBJ2-5; V gene: TRBV10-1; CDR3 protein: ASLRTPQVMPQY
clone size: .; J gene: TRBJ2-7; V gene: TRBV5-1; CDR3 protein: ASSLDWTGVGHEQY
clone size: .; J gene: TRBJ1-3; V gene: TRBV7-9; CDR3 protein: ASSLSAAGNTIY
clone size: few; J gene: TRBJ1-1; V gene: TRBV27; CDR3 protein: ASSFEGATEAF
clone size: .; J gene: TRBJ2-3; V gene: TRBV12-3/TRBV12-4; CDR3 protein: ASSLPVPDTQY
clone size: .; J gene: TRBJ1-4; V gene: TRBV13; CDR3 protein: ASSLDRGGEKLF
clone size: once; J gene: TRBJ2-3; V gene: TRBV6-2/TRBV6-3; CDR3 protein: ASSGDRSTDTQY
clone size: .; J gene: TRBJ1-2; V gene: TRBV7-9; CDR3 protein: ASSLAGDGYT
clone size: once; J gene: TRBJ2-1; V gene: TRBV9; CDR3 protein: ASSVDTYNEQF
clone size: .; J gene: TRBJ1-1; V gene: TRBV18; CDR3 protein: ASSPSENTEAF
clone size: .; J gene: TRBJ1-5; V gene: TRBV6-5; CDR3 protein: ASSFRTGIRPQH
clone size: once; J gene: TRBJ2-3; V gene: TRBV19; CDR3 protein: ASRRSGSSTDTQY
clone size: .; J gene: TRBJ2-1; V gene: TRBV13; CDR3 protein: ASSQGLSSYNEQF
clone size: .; J gene: TRBJ2-7; V gene: TRBV19; CDR3 protein: ASSLPPGQGAPYEQY
clone size: .; J gene: TRBJ2-5; V gene: TRBV10-3; CDR3 protein: AISERGPRETQY
clone size: .; J gene: TRBJ2-1; V gene: TRBV13; CDR3 protein: ASKRGGTYNEQF
clone size: .; J gene: TRBJ2-7; V gene: TRBV28; CDR3 protein: ATDARTGGAYEQY
clone size: .; J gene: TRBJ1-2; V gene: TRBV20-1; CDR3 protein: SARARGGYT
clone size: .; J gene: TRBJ2-2; V gene: TRBV6-2/TRBV6-3; CDR3 protein: ASSPFAGPYTGELF
clone size: many; J gene: TRBJ2-5; V gene: TRBV4-2; CDR3 protein: ASSPRLDLNTQY
clone size: once; J gene: TRBJ2-3; V gene: TRBV5-4; CDR3 protein: ASSFPLPGTDTQY
clone size: .; J gene: TRBJ1-5; V gene: TRBV30; CDR3 protein: AWDRGTALLPQH
clone size: .; J gene: TRBJ1-3; V gene: TRBV18; CDR3 protein: ASSPSPGSGNTIY
clone size: .; J gene: TRBJ1-2; V gene: TRBV10-3; CDR3 protein: AISESRSREGYT
clone size: .; J gene: TRBJ1-5; V gene: TRBV12-3/TRBV12-4; CDR3 protein: ASSPDRGQPQH
clone size: .; J gene: TRBJ1-2; V gene: TRBV9; CDR3 protein: ASSPPGHYGYT
clone size: .; J gene: TRBJ1-2; V gene: TRBV12-3/TRBV12-4; CDR3 protein: ASSLGAHYT
clone size: .; J gene: TRBJ2-5; V gene: TRBV7-2; CDR3 protein: ASSLAGGLSQETQY
clone size: .; J gene: TRBJ2-3; V gene: TRBV30; CDR3 protein: AWSAYFGQGNTDTQY
clone size: .; J gene: TRBJ1-4; V gene: TRBV7-8; CDR3 protein: ASSPRGQGGEKLF
clone size: .; J gene: TRBJ1-5; V gene: TRBV30; CDR3 protein: AWTEGNQPQH
clone size: .; J gene: TRBJ1-4; V gene: TRBV19; CDR3 protein: ASMGGAPRELF
clone size: .; J gene: TRBJ2-3; V gene: TRBV2; CDR3 protein: ASSPPRSTDTQY
clone size: .; J gene: TRBJ2-5; V gene: TRBV3-1/TRBV3-2; CDR3 protein: ASSVRAGREETQY